This TCR beta chain was observed in a study of PD-L1 blockade in urothelial cancer. Study in general: The patients first took atezolizumab in about 2014, receiving 1,200 mg intravenously every 3 weeks. Bladder-origin urothelial cancer in males covered twenty-five of 29 patients.

Assay: immunoSEQ multiplex PCR; the TCRdb copy retains only in-frame clones and omits some. The sample consists of 25,000 to 35,000 clones, more than 75% of them appearing once. A remark on this clone: Its antigen remains unknown.

Study outcomes and limitations: Stronger expansion of tumor-associated clones in blood at 3 weeks distinguished durable-benefit patients.

It was locally advanced or metastatic urothelial carcinoma that patients had. Sequenced material: PBMCs, taken around atezolizumab (anti-PD-L1) treatment. The TCR sequence derives from a man aged 45-65 years with urothelial cancer.

The CDR3 region has the DNA TGCGCCAGCAGCTCAATTCTAGCGGGAGAAGAAGAGACCCAGTACTTC. Protein sequence: CASSSILAGEEETQYF. The chain uses TRBV5-1 and TRBJ2-5; TRBD2 agrees at 10 bases. This CDR3 is built from 16 residues. J lost 3 bases, V lost 3 bases, and 8 bases had no gene match. Germline lookup yields CDR1 SGHRS and CDR2 YFSETQ.